Below are 19 T cell receptor beta chains sequenced from a single sample in a study of blood T cell repertoires in COVID-19. Sequencing was performed with immunoSEQ multiplex PCR; in TCRdb, only in-frame clones are kept and a portion is missing. The sample lists roughly 200,000 clones; 85% were seen once. Material for sequencing was PBMCs or T cells enriched from blood (not recorded which). Source of these receptors: a middle-aged man who had recovered from COVID-19.

This chain joins TRBV2 and TRBJ1-2, with D perhaps matching TRBD1 (5 bases). This CDR3 comprises 14 residues. Looked up from germline, CDR1 is SNHLY and CDR2 is FYNNEI. V lost 0 bases and J 2 bases, leaving 7 bases between the germline ends. The CDR3 DNA reads TGTGCCAGCAGTGAAGCGGGGCGGAACTATGGCTACACCTTC. It is translated as CASSEAGRNYGYTF.

The table lists this clone with a count of one. The chain joins TRBV10-3 to TRBJ2-7; 7 bases align to TRBD1. The CDR3 runs 15 residues. Per germline, CDR1 ENHRY and CDR2 SYGVKD. V shed 6 bases, J shed 0 bases, and the junction held 8 bases outside the gene matches. The CDR3 loop is CAIRDPTGPSYEQYF. The CDR3 DNA reads as TGTGCCATCAGGGACCCGACAGGGCCCTCCTACGAGCAGTACTTC.

V usage is TRBV6-5 and J usage is TRBJ1-5, with no clear D. This CDR3 region has 14 residues. Germline CDR1 reads MNHEY; CDR2 reads SVGAGI. V was clipped by 0 bases and J by 6 bases, with 9 bases between them. DNA of the CDR3: TGTGCCAGCAGTTACTCGATAGCCGGTCAGCCCCAGCATTTT. Its translation: CASSYSIAGQPQHF.

The J gene is TRBJ2-3, the V gene TRBV19; D is possibly TRBD2 (6 bases). Germline V gene sequence: CDR1 LNHDA, CDR2 SQIVND (reference sequence). V lost 4 bases and J 3 bases, leaving 14 bases between the germline ends. There are 15 residues in the CDR3. The CDR3 loop is CASSRRVFGTDTQYF. The CDR3 coding sequence is TGTGCCAGTAGTAGGAGGGTATTCGGGACAGATACGCAGTATTTT.

The chain carries TRBV5-1 and TRBJ1-1; D is unresolved. The CDR3 contains 14 residues. CDR1 is SGHRS and CDR2 is YFSETQ in the germline V gene. The V end lost 4 bases, the J end lost 0 bases, and 10 bases lay between the germline ends. The DNA for the CDR3 is TGCGCCAGCAGCCAGACTGAAGTGAACACTGAAGCTTTCTTT. Translating gives CASSQTEVNTEAFF. Together with reference TRBV5-1 and TRBJ1-1, the CDR3 gives the full variable domain: KAGVTQTPRYLIKTRGQQVTLSCSPISGHRSVSWYQQTPGQGLQFLFEYFSETQRNKGNFPGRFSGRQFSNSRSEMNVSTLELGDSALYLCASSQTEVNTEAFFGQGTRLTVV.

J is TRBJ2-7 and V is TRBV7-8, with D perhaps TRBD1 (5 bases). Deletions cut 2 bases from V and 2 bases from J, with 19 bases between. This CDR3 spans 17 amino acids. CDR1 is SGHVS and CDR2 is FQNEAQ in the germline V gene. CDR3 sequence: CASSLSPPRQIAYEQYF. CDR3 in DNA: TGTGCCAGCAGCTTATCGCCTCCGAGACAGATTGCCTACGAGCAGTACTTC.

This clone has just one count. CDR3 sequence reads: CASSAGTGRGYTF. The CDR3 bases are TGTGCCAGCAGTGCCGGGACAGGTCGTGGCTACACCTTC. The chain couples TRBV27 to TRBJ1-2; 8 positions match TRBD1. With V trimmed by 5 bases and J by 7 bases, 6 bases remained unmatched. This CDR3 is 13 amino acids long. Germline lookup yields CDR1 MNHEY and CDR2 SMNVEV (reference sequence).

The chain combines TRBV7-2 with TRBJ2-3; D ambiguous. V was clipped by 1 base and J by 2 bases, with 13 bases between them. CDR3 length: 16 amino acids. Germline V gene sequence: CDR1 SGHTA, CDR2 FQGNSA. The CDR3 reads CASSLVRGGNTDTQYF. The DNA of the CDR3 is TGTGCCAGCAGCTTAGTTCGCGGCGGAAACACAGATACGCAGTATTTT.

J is TRBJ2-5 and V is TRBV7-2, with a weak D call TRBD1 (5 bases). There are 17 residues in the CDR3. Germline assignment: CDR1 SGHTA and CDR2 FQGNSA. V shed 1 base and J shed 4 bases, with 19 bases lying between them. CDR3 nucleotide sequence: TGTGCCAGCAGCTTAGTTCGGCAGGGAACTATCCGAGAGACCCAGTACTTC. This gives the protein CASSLVRQGTIRETQYF.

The V and J genes are TRBV9 and TRBJ2-2; 15 nucleotides align to TRBD2. The CDR3 is 18 residues long. Germline loops: CDR1 SGDLS, CDR2 YYNGEE. V was pared by 3 bases and J by 1 base, with 4 bases of the junction left unmatched. CDR3 sequence (DNA): TGTGCCAGCAGCGAGTGGGGACTAGCGGGAGGGAACACCGGGGAGCTGTTTTTT. Its protein product is CASSEWGLAGGNTGELFF.

The chain links TRBV5-1 to TRBJ2-5, with a tentative D call TRBD1 (6 bases). Trimming cost V 0 bases and J 5 bases, with 20 bases left between them. There are 17 residues in the CDR3. The V gene's germline CDR1 is SGHRS and CDR2 YFSETQ. DNA for the CDR3: TGCGCCAGCAGCTTGGCAGGGTTGGGGTTCCAGGGGGAGACCCAGTACTTC. Translation gives CASSLAGLGFQGETQYF.

This clone has more than one count but fewer than ten. The V call is TRBV4-1, the J call TRBJ2-2; 12 bases match TRBD2. Germline values: CDR1 MGHRA, CDR2 YSYEKL. V was clipped by 2 bases and J by 1 base; unmatched bases: 5. There are 18 residues in the CDR3. CDR3 in amino acids: CASSQLTSGRRNTGELFF. CDR3 in DNA: TGCGCCAGCAGCCAATTGACTAGCGGGAGAAGGAACACCGGGGAGCTGTTTTTT.

This clone appeared a few times. This chain joins TRBV6-5 and TRBJ1-1; 8 bases map to TRBD1. Germline V gives CDR1 MNHEY, CDR2 SVGAGI. The CDR3 is 13 residues long. The junction had 5 bases not matched to a gene; V was cut back by 5 bases and J by 6 bases. The chain's CDR3 is CASSKTGEAEAFF. In DNA, the CDR3 is TGTGCCAGCAGTAAGACAGGGGAGGCTGAAGCTTTCTTT.

The gene calls are TRBV30 and TRBJ1-1; D is undetermined. Germline V gives CDR1 GTSNPN, CDR2 SVGIG (reference sequence). CDR3 size: 13 residues. Trimming left V 4 bases short and J 1 base short, with 10 bases between. This CDR3 reads CAWTRGENTEAFF. CDR3 DNA sequence: TGTGCCTGGACACGCGGGGAGAACACTGAAGCTTTCTTT.

This chain joins TRBV29-1 and TRBJ1-2, with TRBD1 matching over 7 bases. CDR3 length: 13 residues. Trimming cost V 0 bases and J 8 bases; bases outside gene matches: 6. Germline CDR1 is SQVTM and CDR2 is ANQGSEA. This CDR3 is CSVEDLGQAGYTF. Written as DNA, the CDR3 is TGCAGCGTTGAAGACCTTGGACAGGCGGGCTACACCTTC.

This clone was counted a single time. The V gene is TRBV5-1, the J gene TRBJ2-1, with D perhaps matching TRBD2 (5 bases). The CDR3 contains 15 residues. Germline CDR1 is SGHRS and CDR2 is YFSETQ. Trimming left V 5 bases short and J 5 bases short, with 17 bases between. For the CDR3, the DNA is TGCGCCAGCAGTCTCCATGCTGGAGGAGACAATGAGCAGTTCTTC. As protein: CASSLHAGGDNEQFF.

This clone was seen once. The chain is built from TRBV6-4 and TRBJ2-1; 10 bases line up with TRBD2. The V gene end was trimmed by 3 bases and the J gene end by 3 bases; junction bases not matched to a gene: 2. Germline lookup yields CDR1 MRHNA and CDR2 SNTAGT. This CDR3 contains 15 residues. In nucleotides, the CDR3 is TGTGCCAGCAGTGAGTTAGCGGGAGGCTACAATGAGCAGTTCTTC. Residues: CASSELAGGYNEQFF.

The chain carries TRBV5-4 and TRBJ1-1; D gene unclear. The CDR3 runs to 14 residues. Deletions cut 1 base from V and 0 bases from J, with 7 bases between. Germline V gene data show CDR1 as SGHNT and CDR2 as YYREEE (reference sequence). CDR3 loop: CASSLLTVNTEAFF. In DNA, the CDR3 is TGTGCCAGCAGCTTGCTTACGGTGAACACTGAAGCTTTCTTT.

The V call is TRBV6-5, the J call TRBJ1-6; TRBD1 might be the D (6 bases). V lost 5 bases and J lost 7, with 12 bases in between. Germline V CDR1 and CDR2: MNHEY, SVGAGI. The CDR3 runs 14 residues. CDR3 residues: CASSRTELNSPLHF. The CDR3 coding sequence is TGTGCCAGCAGTCGGACAGAGTTGAATTCACCCCTCCACTTT.